The next 29 T cell receptor beta chains were all read from a single sample in a study of blood T cells in healthy people across ages. Combining a sample-barcoded 5' primer with a J-beta primer mix, a second PCR ran for roughly 6 to 11 cycles. MiXCR, applied by TCRdb to the 5' RACE reads, yields one record per CDR3 protein. Of approximately 850,000 distinct CDR3 sequences listed, 40% to 50% are singletons. Sequenced sample: blood. These TCRs come from a man aged 55 to 70 in good health.

This chain uses TRBV30 with TRBJ2-7, with a possible D match to TRBD1 (5 bases). V lost 0 bases to trimming and J lost 4 bases, with 10 bases between them. From germline, CDR1 is GTSNPN and CDR2 SVGIG (reference sequence). CDR3 size: 13 residues. The CDR3 nucleotides are TGTGCCTGGAGTGTACACAGGCTTTACGAGCAGTACTTC. Translation: CAWSVHRLYEQYF. Combining the CDR3 with reference TRBV30 and TRBJ2-7 gives the whole variable domain SQTIHQWPATLVQPVGSPLSLECTVEGTSNPNLYWYRQAAGRGLQLLFYSVGIGQISSEVPQNLSASRPQDRQFILSSKKLLLSDSGFYLCAWSVHRLYEQYFGPGTRLTVT.

This clonotype was seen a few times. The chain is built from TRBV6-5 and TRBJ1-2; the D is unclear. Deletions cut 0 bases from V and 0 bases from J, with 11 bases between. From germline, CDR1 is MNHEY and CDR2 SVGAGI. CDR3 length equals 16 residues. The CDR3 is CASSYSGIGTNYGYTF. Written as DNA, the CDR3 is TGTGCCAGCAGTTACTCGGGGATAGGAACTAACTATGGCTACACCTTC.

The chain uses TRBV24-1 and TRBJ2-5; the match to TRBD1 covers 7 bases. The CDR3 length is 14 residues. Germline assignment: CDR1 KGHDR and CDR2 SFDVKD. J was trimmed by 3 bases and V by 2 bases; bases with no gene match: 2. CDR3 sequence reads: CATSDSTGKETQYF. The CDR3 DNA follows: TGTGCCACCAGTGATTCGACAGGGAAAGAGACCCAGTACTTC.

Points on this clonotype: Germline is not matched at one junction end, which may reflect a read error. V gene TRBV7-9 combines with J gene TRBJ1-6, with 8 bases fitting TRBD1. Germline V gene lookup returns CDR1 SEHNR and CDR2 FQNEAQ (reference sequence). CDR3 length equals 14 residues. CDR3 amino acids: CASSLGQGASPPHF. For the CDR3, the DNA is TGTGCCAGCAGCTTGGGGCAGGGGGCCTCACCCCCCCACTTT.

The J gene is TRBJ1-5, the V gene TRBV18; a possible D gene is TRBD1 (6 bases). This CDR3 contains 15 residues. Germline loops: CDR1 KGHSH, CDR2 LQKENI. Between the trimmed V and J ends, which lost 4 bases and 5 bases, there was a span of 15 bases. The CDR3 loop reads CASSQGQLGYQPQHF. CDR3 nucleotides: TGTGCCAGCTCACAGGGACAACTGGGGTATCAGCCCCAGCATTTT.

The CDR3 sequence is CSVEGPREYGYTF. CDR3 bases: TGCAGCGTTGAAGGCCCCCGGGAGTATGGCTACACCTTC. The chain couples TRBV29-1 to TRBJ1-2; D ambiguous. The CDR3 is 13 residues long. CDR1 is SQVTM, CDR2 ANQGSEA, per germline. V lost 1 base, J lost 5 bases, and 11 bases lay in between.

The chain recombines TRBV7-2 with TRBJ1-5, with 12 bases aligning to TRBD1. J gave up 7 bases and V 5 bases, and 3 bases lay outside the gene matches. CDR1 and CDR2 from the germline V gene are SGHTA and FQGNSA. This CDR3 has 14 residues. CDR3 coding DNA: TGTGCCAGCAGCAGGGACAGGGGGCCCCAGCCCCAGCATTTT. Translating gives CASSRDRGPQPQHF.

The rearrangement uses TRBV6-5 and TRBJ1-4, with 7 bases matching TRBD1. Germline lookup yields CDR1 MNHEY and CDR2 SVGAGI. With V trimmed by 5 bases and J by 3 bases, 6 bases remained unmatched. The CDR3 spans 15 residues. The CDR3 nucleotides are TGTGCCAGCAGTCTCAACCAGGGGGCTAATGAAAAACTGTTTTTT. Its translation is CASSLNQGANEKLFF.

A remark on this clonotype: A junction boundary mismatches the germline segment, possibly from a read error. J is TRBJ2-1 and V is TRBV3-1; tentatively, D is TRBD1 (6 bases). With the DNA end fitting TRBJ2-7 better, the J assignment may be wrong. The CDR3 is 19 residues long. Germline V lookup: CDR1 LGHDT, CDR2 YNNKEL (reference sequence). CDR3 region: CAGSQDLYELTGDYNEQYF. CDR3 nucleotide sequence: TGTGCCGGCAGCCAAGATTTGTACGAGCTGACAGGAGACTACAATGAGCAGTACTTC.

V usage is TRBV9 and J usage is TRBJ2-5; 9 bases map to TRBD2. In germline, CDR1 is SGDLS, CDR2 YYNGEE. J was trimmed by 1 base and V by 3 bases; bases with no gene match: 7. There are 16 residues in the CDR3. CDR3 region: CASSASAGGLQETQYF. In DNA, the CDR3 is TGTGCCAGCAGCGCATCAGCGGGGGGCCTCCAAGAGACCCAGTACTTC.

This chain connects TRBV7-9 to TRBJ2-7; D is uncertain. The CDR3 covers 11 residues. V was shortened by 7 bases and J by 0 bases, with 4 bases between the two germline ends. In germline, CDR1 is SEHNR, CDR2 FQNEAQ (reference sequence). The CDR3 spells CASTHSYEQYF. Here the CDR3 DNA reads TGTGCCAGCACCCACTCCTACGAGCAGTACTTC.

The sample holds a few counts of this clonotype. The chain links TRBV6-1 to TRBJ2-5; D perhaps matches TRBD2 (6 bases). V shed 6 bases and J shed 5 bases, with 19 bases lying between them. The CDR3 runs to 15 residues. Looked up from germline, CDR1 is MNHNS and CDR2 is SASEGT. CDR3 amino acids: CASSLNAAGGETQYF. In DNA form, the CDR3 reads TGTGCCAGCAGCCTGAACGCAGCGGGCGGGGAGACCCAGTACTTC.

This clonotype occurred many times. Here the CDR3 DNA reads TGTGCCAGCAGCTTAGCGGGCAGCATGAACACTGAAGCTTTCTTT. Translating gives CASSLAGSMNTEAFF. This chain joins TRBV11-2 and TRBJ1-1; D gene ambiguous. CDR1 and CDR2 from the germline V gene are SGHAT and FQNNGV. Trimming stripped 1 base from V and 0 bases from J, with 9 bases between. The CDR3 spans 15 residues.

This clonotype was seen more than once but under ten times. The chain has TRBV29-1 and TRBJ2-3; TRBD2 agrees at 7 bases. From germline, CDR1 is SQVTM and CDR2 ANQGSEA. CDR3 size: 13 residues. The V segment lost 4 bases and the J segment 2 bases; nucleotides outside the gene matches: 3. The CDR3 here is CSVVSGPTDTQYF. The CDR3 nucleotides are TGCAGCGTTGTTAGCGGGCCCACAGATACGCAGTATTTT.

This chain joins TRBV6-4 and TRBJ2-1; 13 bases are shared with TRBD2. V shed 4 bases, J shed 10 bases, and the junction held 7 bases outside the gene matches. Germline assignment: CDR1 MRHNA and CDR2 SNTAGT. The CDR3 is made up of 15 amino acids. CDR3 coding DNA: TGTGCCAGCAGTGCACTAGCGGGGGGGCCTCGAGAGCAGTTCTTC. The encoded protein is CASSALAGGPREQFF.

J is TRBJ2-3 and V is TRBV7-9; D may correspond to TRBD1 or TRBD2 (6 bases each). Germline lookup yields CDR1 SEHNR and CDR2 FQNEAQ (reference sequence). The CDR3 spans 16 residues. V shed 0 bases and J shed 2 bases, with 12 bases lying between them. The CDR3 nucleotides are TGTGCCAGCAGCTTAGCAGGGGGGCAGGCCACAGATACGCAGTATTTT. Protein product: CASSLAGGQATDTQYF.

The chain uses TRBV25-1 and TRBJ2-2; maybe TRBD1 (5 bases). The CDR3 is 14 amino acids. Trimming took 5 bases from V and 1 from J, leaving 8 bases between them. CDR1 and CDR2 from the germline V gene are MGHDK and SYGVNS. The CDR3 nucleotides read TGTGCCAGCAGTATCCAGGGGAACACCGGGGAGCTGTTTTTT. This encodes CASSIQGNTGELFF. Full variable domain (missing parts from reference TRBV25-1 and TRBJ2-2): EADIYQTPRYLVIGTGKKITLECSQTMGHDKMYWYQQDPGMELHLIHYSYGVNSTEKGDLSSESTVSRIRTEHFPLTLESARPSHTSQYLCASSIQGNTGELFFGEGSRLTVL.

J is TRBJ2-6 and V is TRBV20-1; 10 bases align to TRBD2. The CDR3 loop spans 16 amino acids. After removal of 4 bases from V and 4 bases from J, the junction contained 7 bases not matched to a gene. Germline values: CDR1 DFQATT, CDR2 SNEGSKA (reference sequence). This CDR3 is CSAKQRGGEGANVLTF. In DNA form, the CDR3 reads TGCAGTGCTAAGCAGCGGGGGGGGGAAGGGGCCAACGTCCTGACTTTC.

The DNA of the CDR3 is TGTGCCAGCAGCTTAGGGGGGGATCTACTTGAAGCTTTCTTT. As protein: CASSLGGDLLEAFF. The chain is built from TRBV7-2 and TRBJ1-1; possibly TRBD1 for D (5 bases). Germline CDR1 SGHTA, CDR2 FQGNSA. The CDR3 runs to 14 residues. Trimming shortened V by 1 base and J by 7 bases, and 13 bases separated the two germline ends.

V is TRBV5-5 and J is TRBJ1-2, with 7 bases identical to TRBD1. The CDR3 has 16 residues. Germline V CDR1 and CDR2: SGHKS, YYEKEE (reference sequence). V shed 4 bases, J shed 5 bases, and the junction held 14 bases outside the gene matches. CDR3 amino acids: CASSRRGGQGYYGYTF. The CDR3 nucleotides are TGTGCCAGCAGCCGCCGAGGGGGCCAGGGCTATTATGGCTACACCTTC.

The genes are TRBV11-2 and TRBJ2-1; TRBD2 matches at 10 bases. Germline CDR1 and CDR2: SGHAT and FQNNGV. CDR3 size: 16 residues. CDR3 sequence: CTSSLVGSGGYNEQFF. DNA of the CDR3: TGTACTAGCAGCTTAGTTGGTAGCGGGGGGTACAATGAGCAGTTCTTC.

The rearrangement joins TRBV6-5 to TRBJ2-1, with D unresolved. Per the germline V gene, CDR1 is MNHEY and CDR2 is SVGAGI. CDR3 length: 14 residues. Between the trimmed V and J ends, which lost 4 bases and 7 bases, there was a span of 14 bases. In DNA form, the CDR3 reads TGTGCCAGCAGTTCCTTCCACCCTGGAAATGAGCAGTTCTTC. Amino acids: CASSSFHPGNEQFF.

The gene calls are TRBV7-2 and TRBJ1-5; TRBD1 matches at 7 bases. V dropped 0 bases and J dropped 0; count of bases not matched to a gene: 2. Germline V gene data show CDR1 as SGHTA and CDR2 as FQGNSA. This CDR3 contains 16 residues. The CDR3 DNA sequence: TGTGCCAGCAGCTTAGCAGGGGGCAGTAGCAATCAGCCCCAGCATTTT. Translated: CASSLAGGSSNQPQHF.

This chain connects TRBV4-3 to TRBJ2-1; D remains unclear. V was pared by 4 bases and J by 9 bases, with 16 bases between. The CDR3 totals 14 residues. The V gene's germline CDR1 is LGHNA and CDR2 YSLEER. The CDR3 protein is CASSPIQTASEQFF. In DNA, the CDR3 is TGCGCCAGCAGCCCGATCCAGACGGCAAGTGAGCAGTTCTTC.

The J gene is TRBJ2-5, the V gene TRBV20-1, with D possibly matching TRBD2 (6 bases). Trimming cost V 6 bases and J 5 bases, with 16 bases left between them. Germline CDR1 DFQATT, CDR2 SNEGSKA (reference sequence). This CDR3 contains 13 residues. The CDR3 here is CSAATGGGETQYF. CDR3 sequence (DNA): TGCAGTGCCGCGACCGGGGGTGGTGAGACCCAGTACTTC.

V is TRBV18 and J is TRBJ1-2; D gene ambiguous. CDR1 and CDR2 from the germline V gene are KGHSH and LQKENI. This CDR3 has 14 amino acids. The V and J ends lost 1 base and 3 bases respectively, with 9 bases between them. CDR3 nucleotide sequence: TGTGCCAGCTCACCACGGGCCTCATACTATGGCTACACCTTC. It specifies CASSPRASYYGYTF.

The sample holds many counts of this clonotype. The J gene is TRBJ1-2, the V gene TRBV10-3, with 7 bases that match TRBD1. This CDR3 is 16 amino acids long. Trimming at V came to 8 bases and at J to 0 bases, leaving 12 bases not matched to a gene. CDR1 is ENHRY, CDR2 SYGVKD, per germline. CDR3 in DNA: TGTGCCATCGGAGAGCGGGGACAGCAAACTAACTATGGCTACACCTTC. Translation: CAIGERGQQTNYGYTF.

CDR3: CASSLGTSGSSYNEQYF. In nucleotides, the CDR3 is TGTGCCAGCAGCCTCGGGACTAGCGGTAGCTCCTACAATGAGCAGTACTTC. The V and J genes are TRBV14 and TRBJ2-1, with 11 nucleotides matching TRBD2. The better agreement between TRBJ2-7 and the DNA end casts doubt on the J call. The CDR3 sequence is 17 residues long. Germline CDR1 reads SGHDN; CDR2 reads FVKESK.

DNA for the CDR3: TGCAGCGTTGCCAGGGGAGCTTATGGCTACACCTTC. As protein: CSVARGAYGYTF. The chain combines TRBV29-1 with TRBJ1-2; the D gene is possibly TRBD1 (6 bases). V was pared by 4 bases and J by 5 bases, with 11 bases between. The CDR3 has 12 amino acids. Germline CDR1 SQVTM, CDR2 ANQGSEA.